This record looks at one TCR beta chain sequence and its context. Antigen unknown. This specimen belongs to a study of vaccination and CD4 T cells after COVID-19. Across the study: Overlapping peptides covering the spike proteins of SARS-CoV-2, HCoV-NL63, HCoV-OC43 and HCoV-229E were added to stimulate cells.

The germline V gene encodes CDR1 MDHEN and CDR2 SYDVKM. The CDR3 is 15 residues long. V was clipped by 6 bases and J by 4 bases, with 15 bases between them. Cultured CD4+ T cell DNA underwent sequencing with the Oncomine TCR Beta short-read assay. Scientists extracted genomic DNA from CD4+ T cells grown in culture. TCRdb itself ran the PCR reads through MiXCR, one entry per CDR3 protein. The sample contains 20,000 to 25,000 distinct CDR3 sequences, around 45% of which appear only once. The treatment: approximately 9-day PBMC culture with coronavirus spike peptide pools or control peptides (ViraFEST assay).

The rearrangement links TRBV28 to TRBJ1-4; possibly TRBD1 for D (5 bases). Material: CD4+ T cells from blood, cultured in vitro. This receptor was obtained from a human donor who had recovered from COVID-19. CDR3 amino acids: CASRAAGTYNEKLFF. The CDR3, as DNA: TGTGCCAGCAGGGCCGCCGGGACCTATAATGAAAAACTGTTTTTT.